This T cell receptor (beta chain) was sequenced for a study of T cells expressing NK-cell markers. The wider study: Each TCR beta repertoire originated in sorted T cells that were CD3+CD56+NKG2C+, CD3+CD56+NKG2C- or CD3+CD56-NKG2C+. General observations from the study: Expanded clones of NKG2C+ T cells had an unclear HCMV specificity.

The CDR3 covers 14 residues. Germline loops: CDR1 LGHNA, CDR2 YSLEER. Following a re-call of the 5' RACE reads, TCRdb has one entry per CDR3 protein and lacks DNA. This table holds 550,000 or so distinct CDR3 sequences. Regarding this clonotype: The target antigen is unknown.

The sample was blood T cells: a sorted CD56 or NKG2C T cell subset, CD4+ or CD8+ T cells, or bulk PBMC T cells (not recorded which). This TCR was recovered from a man aged 18 to 29 in good health. This chain connects TRBV4-3 to TRBJ2-7. The CDR3 protein is CASSQAGGLYEQYF.